A single sample is the source of the 9 T cell receptor beta chains below, sequenced in a study of radiotherapy plus CTLA-4 blockade in lung cancer. Clones were sequenced by immunoSEQ multiplex PCR, and TCRdb holds only the in-frame ones, with some missing. This table has about 87,000 clones, around 87% appearing once. This specimen was peripheral blood, taken from a patient treated with radiotherapy plus ipilimumab. Source of these receptors: a human donor with non-small cell lung cancer that progressed on radiotherapy plus ipilimumab.

The rearrangement uses TRBV4-2 and TRBJ1-4; TRBD1 might be the D (6 bases). This CDR3 has 19 amino acids. V lost 0 bases and J 4 bases, leaving 21 bases between the germline ends. Germline V gives CDR1 LGHNA, CDR2 YNFKEQ. DNA of the CDR3: TGTGCCAGCAGCCAAGAAGCCTGGACAGTTTCTTTTGGTAATGAAAAACTGTTTTTT. Protein: CASSQEAWTVSFGNEKLFF.

The CDR3 loop is CASRDSAGPQHF. As DNA, the CDR3 is TGTGCCAGCAGAGACAGCGCCGGGCCCCAGCATTTT. This chain connects TRBV27 to TRBJ1-5, with a possible D match to TRBD1 (5 bases). Germline lookup yields CDR1 MNHEY and CDR2 SMNVEV (reference sequence). The CDR3 has 12 amino acids. Deletions cut 6 bases from V and 9 bases from J, with 12 bases between.

This chain links TRBV18 with TRBJ1-4; TRBD1 aligns across 8 bases. The CDR3 runs 15 residues. Germline-derived CDR1 and CDR2 are KGHSH and LQKENI. With 3 bases clipped from V and 8 bases from J, the junction kept 8 bases outside the gene matches. CDR3 sequence: CASSPRTGNEEKLFF. The CDR3, as DNA: TGTGCCAGCTCACCCCGGACAGGGAACGAGGAAAAACTGTTTTTT.

This chain joins TRBV5-6 and TRBJ2-1; possibly TRBD1 for D (6 bases). This CDR3 comprises 14 residues. Germline V gene sequence: CDR1 SGHDT, CDR2 YYEEEE. The V end lost 6 bases, the J end lost 2 bases, and 12 bases lay between the germline ends. CDR3 sequence: CASIRDTAYNEQFF. DNA of the CDR3: TGTGCCAGCATACGGGACACGGCCTACAATGAGCAGTTCTTC. The complete variable domain, with remaining parts taken from reference TRBV5-6 and TRBJ2-1, reads DAGVTQSPTHLIKTRGQQVTLRCSPKSGHDTVSWYQQALGQGPQFIFQYYEEEERQRGNFPDRFSGHQFPNYSSELNVNALLLGDSALYLCASIRDTAYNEQFFGPGTRLTVL.

J is TRBJ2-3 and V is TRBV5-1, with D possibly being TRBD1 (6 bases). V gave up 0 bases and J gave up 2 bases, with 19 bases separating them. Germline CDR1 is SGHRS and CDR2 is YFSETQ. The CDR3 sequence is 18 residues long. The CDR3 loop is CASSLVPQTAGVTDTQYF. The CDR3 nucleotides are TGCGCCAGCAGCTTGGTCCCCCAGACAGCAGGGGTCACAGATACGCAGTATTTT.

The chain employs TRBV7-6 and TRBJ2-7; TRBD2 matches at 12 bases. The J segment lost 6 bases and the V segment lost 5 bases, leaving 8 bases of the junction unmatched. This CDR3 has 15 amino acids. CDR1 and CDR2 (germline): SGHVS, FNYEAQ. Here the CDR3 reads CASSLTSGGSGEQYF. In DNA, the CDR3 is TGTGCCAGCAGCCTGACTAGCGGGGGTAGTGGCGAGCAGTACTTC. The whole variable domain, remainder taken from reference TRBV7-6 and TRBJ2-7, is GAGVSQSPRYKVTKRGQDVALRCDPISGHVSLYWYRQALGQGPEFLTYFNYEAQQDKSGLPNDRFSAERPEGSISTLTIQRTEQRDSAMYRCASSLTSGGSGEQYFGPGTRLTVT.

A few counts support this clone. The J gene is TRBJ1-2, the V gene TRBV4-3; D is ambiguous. CDR3 size: 15 residues. Deletions cut 1 base from V and 4 bases from J, with 13 bases between. Germline CDR1 is LGHNA and CDR2 is YSLEER. The CDR3 sequence: CASSQVGHYPYGYTF. The CDR3 DNA reads as TGCGCCAGCAGCCAAGTTGGGCATTATCCCTATGGCTACACCTTC.

The chain couples TRBV6-5 to TRBJ1-2, with TRBD1 as a possible D gene (6 bases). This CDR3 is 16 amino acids long. The V gene's germline CDR1 is MNHEY and CDR2 SVGAGI. The ends were cut back, 0 bases at V and 7 bases at J, with 18 bases in the middle. The CDR3 region has the DNA TGTGCCAGCAGTTACTCGGCCCTTACAGGGAGCGGTGGCTACACCTTC. Amino acids: CASSYSALTGSGGYTF.

The CDR3 DNA sequence: TGTGCCAGCAACCGCAACTCTGGGGCCAACGTCCTGACTTTC. It specifies CASNRNSGANVLTF. The V call is TRBV6-1, the J call TRBJ2-6; no clear D gene. Germline V gives CDR1 MNHNS, CDR2 SASEGT. This CDR3 is built from 14 residues. V was shortened by 7 bases and J by 0 bases, with 7 bases between the two germline ends.